A selection of T cell receptor beta chains follows, all from one sample in a study of blood T cells in healthy people across ages. TCRdb processed the 5' RACE reads anew with MiXCR; each CDR3 protein has one entry. The sample holds around 1,700,000 distinct CDR3 sequences; approximately 30% are singletons and the top ten take approximately 7.7%. Sequenced sample: blood. Receptors were obtained from a woman in her 30s in good health. Both conserved end residues are part of each CDR3. The D gene is left open where the match is weak. Size is omitted from some rows. Given values are once, few, many or a class for expanded clones.

j_gene	v_gene	d_gene	abundance	CDR3aa	CDR3nt
TRBJ2-2	TRBV12-3/TRBV12-4	TRBD1	NA	CASSYRTGVGELFF	TGTGCCAGCAGTTATCGCACAGGGGTCGGGGAGCTGTTTTTT
TRBJ2-7	TRBV29-1	NA	many	CSVEDIATRGSYEQYF	TGCAGCGTTGAAGATATCGCCACCCGGGGCTCCTACGAGCAGTACTTC
TRBJ2-5	TRBV20-1	TRBD2	many	CSASSGLAGSGETQYF	TGCAGTGCTAGCTCGGGACTAGCGGGGTCGGGTGAGACCCAGTACTTC
TRBJ1-1	TRBV12-3/TRBV12-4	NA	few	CASSAWTSNTEAFF	TGTGCCAGCAGTGCCTGGACATCGAACACTGAAGCTTTCTTT
TRBJ2-1	TRBV29-1	NA	NA	CSVVTGEANEQFF	TGCAGCGTCGTAACGGGAGAAGCGAATGAGCAGTTCTTC
TRBJ1-1	TRBV7-9	NA	NA	CASSFKANTEAFF	TGTGCCAGCAGCTTTAAAGCGAACACTGAAGCTTTCTTT
TRBJ1-2	TRBV5-6	NA	NA	CAGSLDQVYGYTF	TGTGCCGGCAGCTTGGACCAGGTCTATGGCTACACCTTC
TRBJ2-1	TRBV20-1	TRBD1	NA	CSAILGQGGRWYEQFF	TGCAGTGCTATCCTGGGACAGGGAGGGAGGTGGTACGAGCAGTTCTTC
TRBJ1-6	TRBV6-6	NA	NA	CASSLDRPTSPLHF	TGTGCCAGCAGTCTGGACAGACCTACTTCACCCCTCCACTTT
TRBJ2-7	TRBV29-1	NA	NA	CSVDGGIDEQYF	TGCAGCGTTGACGGGGGAATAGACGAGCAGTACTTC
TRBJ2-1	TRBV20-1	TRBD2	NA	CSANLLAGEDNEQFF	TGCAGTGCCAATCTTCTAGCGGGGGAAGACAATGAGCAGTTCTTC
TRBJ1-5	TRBV25-1	TRBD1	NA	CASSPGGSQPQHF	TGTGCCAGCAGTCCAGGGGGGAGTCAGCCCCAGCATTTT
TRBJ2-7	TRBV5-1	NA	many	CASSGDFEQYF	TGCGCCAGCAGCGGGGACTTCGAGCAGTACTTC
TRBJ2-5	TRBV6-2/TRBV6-3	NA	NA	CASSPGSRQETQYF	TGTGCCAGCAGCCCGGGCAGCAGACAAGAGACCCAGTACTTC
TRBJ2-1	TRBV12-5	TRBD2	NA	CTSGFFRTSGRVYNEQFF	TGTACTAGTGGTTTTTTCCGGACTAGCGGGAGGGTCTACAATGAGCAGTTCTTC
TRBJ1-2	TRBV29-1	NA	NA	CSVLKGEEGCTF	TGCAGCGTTTTGAAGGGGGAGGAAGGCTGCACCTTC
TRBJ2-7	TRBV20-1	NA	few	CSARGRGLYEQYF	TGCAGTGCTAGGGGGCGGGGACTTTACGAGCAGTACTTC
TRBJ2-4	TRBV20-1	NA	NA	CNARDEDRYYEQYF	TGCAATGCTAGAGATGAGGACCGTTACTACGAGCAGTATTTC
TRBJ2-5	TRBV6-5	NA	few	CASSSVVGQGVYGETQYF	TGTGCCAGCAGTTCTGTGGTCGGGCAGGGTGTGTACGGGGAGACCCAGTACTTC
TRBJ1-2	TRBV14	NA	NA	CASSQDAGYASYGYTF	TGTGCCAGCAGCCAAGACGCCGGCTACGCATCCTATGGCTACACCTTC
TRBJ2-7	TRBV2	TRBD1	few	CASAPDRAVTYEQYF	TGTGCCAGCGCGCCAGACAGGGCCGTTACCTACGAGCAGTACTTC
TRBJ2-7	TRBV5-1	NA	many	CASSPEAGRSEQYF	TGCGCCAGCAGCCCCGAGGCAGGGAGGTCCGAGCAGTACTTC
TRBJ2-4	TRBV20-1	TRBD2	NA	CSASISGSWDEQYF	TGCAGTGCTAGTATTAGCGGGAGTTGGGATGAGCAGTACTTC
TRBJ1-1	TRBV5-1	NA	NA	CASSPRGGDEAFF	TGCGCCAGCAGCCCCCGGGGAGGCGATGAAGCTTTCTTT
TRBJ1-2	TRBV12-3/TRBV12-4	NA	many	CASSPTGPKESYGYTF	TGTGCCAGCAGTCCCACCGGGCCCAAAGAATCTTATGGCTACACCTTC
TRBJ2-7	TRBV24-1	NA	many	CATSDFPGLEQYF	TGTGCCACCAGTGATTTTCCAGGGCTCGAGCAGTACTTC
TRBJ1-5	TRBV4-2	NA	NA	CASSQNTADSNQPQHF	TGTGCCAGCAGCCAAAATACAGCGGATAGCAATCAGCCCCAGCATTTT
TRBJ1-4	TRBV6-5	TRBD1	many	CASSYSGQRNEKLFF	TGTGCCAGCAGTTACTCGGGACAGCGTAATGAAAAACTGTTTTTT
TRBJ2-4	TRBV20-1	NA	few	CSAFDRLAKNIQYF	TGCAGTGCTTTCGACAGACTAGCCAAAAACATTCAGTACTTC
TRBJ1-2	TRBV5-6	NA	NA	CASSFPTLLYGYTF	TGTGCCAGCAGCTTCCCCACGCTTTTGTATGGCTACACCTTC
TRBJ2-1	TRBV20-1	NA	few	CSPNKGVAYNEQFF	TGCAGTCCCAACAAGGGAGTGGCCTACAATGAGCAGTTCTTC
TRBJ2-7	TRBV20-1	TRBD1	many	CSARFRDRYYEQYF	TGCAGTGCTAGATTCCGGGACAGATATTACGAGCAGTACTTC
TRBJ2-7	TRBV20-1	NA	few	CSASPWGYEQYF	TGCAGTGCTAGCCCGTGGGGTTACGAGCAGTACTTC
TRBJ2-7	TRBV6-5	NA	NA	CASSSSSGPSYEQYF	TGTGCCAGCAGTTCGAGTAGCGGACCCTCCTACGAGCAGTACTTC
TRBJ2-7	TRBV11-2	NA	NA	CASSATGAGYYEQYF	TGTGCCAGCAGCGCGACAGGAGCAGGGTACTACGAGCAGTACTTC